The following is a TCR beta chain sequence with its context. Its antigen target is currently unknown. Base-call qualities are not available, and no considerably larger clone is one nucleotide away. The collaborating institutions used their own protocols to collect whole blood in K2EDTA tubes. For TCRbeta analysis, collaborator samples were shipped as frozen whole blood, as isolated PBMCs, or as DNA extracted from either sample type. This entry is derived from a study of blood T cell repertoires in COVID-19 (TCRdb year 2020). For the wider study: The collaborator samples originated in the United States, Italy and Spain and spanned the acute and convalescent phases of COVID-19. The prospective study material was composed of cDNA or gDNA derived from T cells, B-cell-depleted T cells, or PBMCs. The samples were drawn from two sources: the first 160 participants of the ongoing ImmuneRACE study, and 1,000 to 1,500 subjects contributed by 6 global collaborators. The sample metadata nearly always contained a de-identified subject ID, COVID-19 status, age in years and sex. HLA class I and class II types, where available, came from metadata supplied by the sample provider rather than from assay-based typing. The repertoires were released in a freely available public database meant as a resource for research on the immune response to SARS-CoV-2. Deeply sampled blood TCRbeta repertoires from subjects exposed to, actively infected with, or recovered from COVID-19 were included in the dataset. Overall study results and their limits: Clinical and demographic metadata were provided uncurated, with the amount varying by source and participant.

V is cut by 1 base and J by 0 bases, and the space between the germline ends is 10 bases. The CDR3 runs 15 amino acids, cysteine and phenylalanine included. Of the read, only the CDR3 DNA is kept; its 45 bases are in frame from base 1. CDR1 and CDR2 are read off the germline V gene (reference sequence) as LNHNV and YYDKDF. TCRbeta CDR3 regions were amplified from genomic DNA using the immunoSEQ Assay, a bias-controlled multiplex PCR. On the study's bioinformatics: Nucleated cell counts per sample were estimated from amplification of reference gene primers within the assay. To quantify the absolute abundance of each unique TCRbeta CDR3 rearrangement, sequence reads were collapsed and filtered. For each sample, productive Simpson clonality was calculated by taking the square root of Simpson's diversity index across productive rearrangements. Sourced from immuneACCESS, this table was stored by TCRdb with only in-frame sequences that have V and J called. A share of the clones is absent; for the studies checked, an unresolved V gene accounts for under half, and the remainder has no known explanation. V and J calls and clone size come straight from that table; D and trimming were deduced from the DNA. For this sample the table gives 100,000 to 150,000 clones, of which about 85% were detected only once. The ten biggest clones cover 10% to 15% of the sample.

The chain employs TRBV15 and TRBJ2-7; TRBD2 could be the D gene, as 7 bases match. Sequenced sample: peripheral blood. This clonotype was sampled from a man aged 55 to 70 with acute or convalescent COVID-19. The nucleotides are TGTGCCACCAGCAGAGGGGGAGGGGGCTCCTACGAGCAGTACTTC. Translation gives CATSRGGGGSYEQYF.